This TCR beta chain was identified during a study of cytomegalovirus exposure and HLA in healthy donors. Study-wide context: Assignment to the Caucasian-associated ancestry cluster applied to approximately 80% of the 350 to 500 genotyped donors. Points from the study as a whole: TRBV6-2, TRBV6-3 and some other V segments were unresolvable in 87-base-pair reads. TCR beta V- and J-gene trimming was later associated with a missense DCLRE1C variant. TCR beta sequences reportedly predicted most subjects' HLA-A and HLA-B alleles accurately.

The PCR employed 60 Vbeta primers together with 13 Jbeta primers. Produced via immunoSEQ multiplex PCR; TCRdb's table is partial and in-frame only. The sample has some 89,000 clones; 85% are singletons. A remark on this clone: What it binds is not known.

Germline values: CDR1 SGHNT, CDR2 YENEEA. Trimming pared 8 bases from V and 8 bases from J, leaving 11 bases between. The CDR3 extends over 11 amino acids. The sample taken for sequencing was PBMCs. The gene calls are TRBV11-3 and TRBJ2-3; a possible D gene is TRBD2 (5 bases). The clonotype comes from a man aged 35 to 55 in good health and CMV-seropositive. The CDR3 coding sequence is TGTGCCAGCGGAGCAGGAGGTACGCAGTATTTT. Residues: CASGAGGTQYF.